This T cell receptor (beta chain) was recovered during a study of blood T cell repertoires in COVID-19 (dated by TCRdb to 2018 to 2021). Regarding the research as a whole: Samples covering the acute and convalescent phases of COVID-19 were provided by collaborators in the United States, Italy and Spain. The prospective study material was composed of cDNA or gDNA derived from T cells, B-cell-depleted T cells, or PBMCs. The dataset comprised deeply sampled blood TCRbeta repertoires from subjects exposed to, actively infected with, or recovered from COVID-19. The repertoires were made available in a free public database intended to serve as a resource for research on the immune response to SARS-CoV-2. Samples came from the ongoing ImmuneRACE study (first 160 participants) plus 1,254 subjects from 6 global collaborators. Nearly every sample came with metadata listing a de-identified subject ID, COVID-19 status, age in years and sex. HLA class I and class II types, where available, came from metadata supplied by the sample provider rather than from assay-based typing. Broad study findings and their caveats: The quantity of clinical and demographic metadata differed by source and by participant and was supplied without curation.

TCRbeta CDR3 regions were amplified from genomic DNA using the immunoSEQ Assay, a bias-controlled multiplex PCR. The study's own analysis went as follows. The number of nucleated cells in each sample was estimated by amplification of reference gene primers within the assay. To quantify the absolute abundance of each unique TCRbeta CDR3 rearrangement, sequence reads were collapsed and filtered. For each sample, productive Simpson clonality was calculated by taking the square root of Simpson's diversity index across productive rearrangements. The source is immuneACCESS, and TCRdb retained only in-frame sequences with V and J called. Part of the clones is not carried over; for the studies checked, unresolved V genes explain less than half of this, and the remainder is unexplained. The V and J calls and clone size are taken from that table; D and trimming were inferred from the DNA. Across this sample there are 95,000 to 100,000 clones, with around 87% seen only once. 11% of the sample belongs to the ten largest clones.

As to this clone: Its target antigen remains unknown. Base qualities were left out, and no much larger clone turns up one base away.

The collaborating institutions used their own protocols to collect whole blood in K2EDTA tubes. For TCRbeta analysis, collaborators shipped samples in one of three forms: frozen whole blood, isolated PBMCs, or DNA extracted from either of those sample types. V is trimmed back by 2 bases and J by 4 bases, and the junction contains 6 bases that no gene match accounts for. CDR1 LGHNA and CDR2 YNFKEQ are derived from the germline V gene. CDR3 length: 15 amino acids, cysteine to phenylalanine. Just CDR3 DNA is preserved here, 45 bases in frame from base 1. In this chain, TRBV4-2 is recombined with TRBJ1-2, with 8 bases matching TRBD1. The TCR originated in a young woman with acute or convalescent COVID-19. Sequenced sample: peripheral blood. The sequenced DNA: TGTGCCAGCAGCCAAAGACAGGGGAAGGCCTATGGCTACACCTTC. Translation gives CASSQRQGKAYGYTF.